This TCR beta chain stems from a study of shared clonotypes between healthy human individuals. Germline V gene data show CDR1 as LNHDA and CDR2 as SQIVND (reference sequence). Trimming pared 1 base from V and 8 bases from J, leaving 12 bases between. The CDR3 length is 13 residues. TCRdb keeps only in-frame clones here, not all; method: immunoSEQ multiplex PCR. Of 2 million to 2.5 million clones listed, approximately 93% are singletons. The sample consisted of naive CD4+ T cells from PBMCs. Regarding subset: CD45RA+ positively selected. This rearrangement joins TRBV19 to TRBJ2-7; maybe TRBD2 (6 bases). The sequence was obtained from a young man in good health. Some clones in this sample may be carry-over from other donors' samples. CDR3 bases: TGTGCCAGTAGTATAGGGGGCGCGGGGAAGCAGTACTTC. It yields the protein CASSIGGAGKQYF.